These 30 T cell receptor beta chains came from one sample sequenced in a study of CD4 T cells in relation to SARS-CoV-2 and coronaviruses. Their antigen targets remain unknown. CD4+ T cells from unexposed donors were obtained before the COVID-19 pandemic (2011-2018). CD4+ T cells were isolated from the cells after about nine days of culture. Produced via immunoSEQ multiplex PCR; TCRdb's table is partial and in-frame only. This sample has about 19,000 clones, with approximately 77% found just once. Material: CD4+ T cells from PBMCs, cultured in vitro. All receptors derive from a human donor in good health.

In the case of this clone: The junction departs from germline at one end; a sequencing error may be responsible. V and J are TRBV5-1 and TRBJ2-1; 7 positions match TRBD1. The CDR3 contains 15 residues. From germline, CDR1 is SGHRS and CDR2 YFSETQ. The CDR3 DNA follows: TGCGTCAGCAGCTCGGAGACAGGGCTCTACAATGAGCAGTTCTTC. Translation: CVSSSETGLYNEQFF.

The J gene is TRBJ2-3, the V gene TRBV4-1; 8 nucleotides agree with TRBD2. The trim removed 1 base at V and 5 bases at J, leaving 5 bases unmatched. The length of the CDR3 is 15 residues. Per the germline V gene, CDR1 is MGHRA and CDR2 is YSYEKL. The CDR3 nucleotides are TGCGCCAGCAGCCAAGCCAGCGGGAGTGTAGATACGCAGTATTTT. This translates into CASSQASGSVDTQYF.

The V and J genes are TRBV6-6 and TRBJ2-7, with 9 nucleotides matching TRBD1. This CDR3 comprises 14 residues. Germline loops: CDR1 MNHNY, CDR2 SVGAGI (reference sequence). V trimming: 1 base; J trimming: 3 bases; junction bases outside the gene matches: 1. CDR3 DNA sequence: TGTGCCAGCAGTTACTGGGACAGGGTCTACGAGCAGTACTTC. This translates into CASSYWDRVYEQYF.

The chain is built from TRBV7-9 and TRBJ2-3; D is perhaps TRBD1 (6 bases). Trimming took 3 bases from V and 2 from J, leaving 9 bases between them. The CDR3 covers 14 residues. CDR1 and CDR2 (germline): SEHNR, FQNEAQ (reference sequence). CDR3 protein: CASSFGGTTDTQYF. In DNA, the CDR3 is TGTGCCAGCAGCTTTGGGGGCACCACAGATACGCAGTATTTT. The full variable domain, completed using reference TRBV7-9 and TRBJ2-3, is DTGVSQNPRHKITKRGQNVTFRCDPISEHNRLYWYRQTLGQGPEFLTYFQNEAQLEKSRLLSDRFSAERPKGSFSTLEIQRTEQGDSAMYLCASSFGGTTDTQYFGPGTRLTVL.

The gene calls are TRBV6-5 and TRBJ2-7, with D unclear. This CDR3 contains 14 residues. Germline V gene data show CDR1 as MNHEY and CDR2 as SVGAGI. Trimming removed 2 bases at V and 1 base at J, with 9 bases between. The CDR3 sequence: CASSYGRHSYEQYF. CDR3 nucleotide sequence: TGTGCCAGCAGTTACGGGCGTCATTCCTACGAGCAGTACTTC.

This chain joins TRBV30 and TRBJ2-2; D not certain. V lost 0 bases, J lost 6 bases, and 8 bases lay in between. The CDR3 is made up of 13 amino acids. Germline assignment: CDR1 GTSNPN and CDR2 SVGIG (reference sequence). CDR3 coding DNA: TGTGCCTGGAGTGTACGGGTTTCCGGGGAGCTGTTTTTT. Translation: CAWSVRVSGELFF.

The V call is TRBV5-4, the J call TRBJ1-1, with D possibly matching TRBD1 (5 bases). V gave up 0 bases and J gave up 6 bases, with 12 bases separating them. Germline CDR1 reads SGHNT; CDR2 reads YYREEE (reference sequence). The CDR3 extends over 14 amino acids. The CDR3 DNA follows: TGTGCCAGCAGCTTGGCGGGGGGAGGCGCTGAAGCTTTCTTT. Encoded protein: CASSLAGGGAEAFF.

The chain recombines TRBV7-9 with TRBJ2-5, with D unresolved. The CDR3 runs 18 residues. V shed 1 base and J shed 1 base, with 19 bases lying between them. Germline V gene lookup returns CDR1 SEHNR and CDR2 FQNEAQ (reference sequence). The CDR3 here is CASSLVLKGTWVQETQYF. Here the CDR3 DNA reads TGTGCCAGCAGCTTAGTACTGAAGGGAACGTGGGTCCAAGAGACCCAGTACTTC.

The CDR3 bases are TGTGCCTACGAGAGGATTAATGAAAAACTGTTTTTT. It translates to CAYERINEKLFF. The rearrangement uses TRBV30 and TRBJ1-4; D is undetermined. Per the germline V gene, CDR1 is GTSNPN and CDR2 is SVGIG (reference sequence). CDR3 length equals 12 residues. Trimming pared 7 bases from V and 4 bases from J, leaving 10 bases between.

This chain uses TRBV7-9 with TRBJ2-5; D is perhaps TRBD2 (6 bases). V was pared by 1 base and J by 1 base, with 10 bases between. The CDR3 totals 15 residues. Germline-derived CDR1 and CDR2 are SEHNR and FQNEAQ (reference sequence). The CDR3 DNA sequence: TGTGCCAGCAGCTTAGTCCAGGGACTCCAAGAGACCCAGTACTTC. It yields the protein CASSLVQGLQETQYF.

The CDR3 DNA reads TGTGCCAGCACCCGGGGGACATCGAACACTGAAGCTTTCTTT. It is translated as CASTRGTSNTEAFF. This chain connects TRBV2 to TRBJ1-1, with D tentatively TRBD1 (6 bases). The CDR3 extends over 14 amino acids. Germline CDR1 and CDR2: SNHLY and FYNNEI. Trimming shortened V by 7 bases and J by 1 base, and 13 bases separated the two germline ends.

The chain couples TRBV5-4 to TRBJ1-2; unclear D gene. The V gene lost 0 bases and the J gene lost 4 bases, with 13 bases spanning the gap. This CDR3 is built from 15 residues. Germline loops: CDR1 SGHNT, CDR2 YYREEE (reference sequence). The CDR3 protein is CASSLGPGTGYGYTF. CDR3 nucleotide sequence: TGTGCCAGCAGCTTGGGGCCCGGTACGGGCTATGGCTACACCTTC.

The J gene is TRBJ1-2, the V gene TRBV6-5; D not resolved. The germline CDR1 and CDR2 sequences are MNHEY and SVGAGI. The CDR3 loop spans 15 amino acids. V was clipped by 10 bases and J by 2 bases, with 20 bases between them. CDR3 sequence (DNA): TGTGCCACCACGGAGGGATTGGCCACCAACTATGGCTACACCTTC. This translates into CATTEGLATNYGYTF.

In its sample, this clone was seen a few times. The V call is TRBV12-3 or TRBV12-4, the J call TRBJ2-1; either TRBD1 or TRBD2 may fit D (5 bases each). CDR3 length: 12 amino acids. V was clipped by 2 bases and J by 9 bases, with 8 bases between them. Here the CDR3 reads CASSLQGREQFF. CDR3 nucleotide sequence: TGTGCCAGCAGTTTACAGGGACGTGAGCAGTTCTTC.

This clone was picked up a small number of times. This chain uses TRBV3-1 (or the pseudogene TRBV3-2) with TRBJ2-2, with unresolved D. CDR3 length equals 14 residues. Deletions cut 1 base from V and 7 bases from J, with 10 bases between. CDR1 LGHDT and CDR2 YNNKEL come from the germline V gene (reference sequence). The DNA of the CDR3 is TGTGCCAGCAGCCAAGGGGTGACAATCGGGGAGCTGTTTTTT. It codes for CASSQGVTIGELFF.

In this sample, this clone turned up once. This chain links TRBV20-1 with TRBJ2-7; 9 nucleotides align to TRBD1. Per the germline V gene, CDR1 is DFQATT and CDR2 is SNEGSKA (reference sequence). Trimming took 3 bases from V and 2 from J; bases not matched to a gene: 8. The CDR3 is 15 residues long. CDR3 DNA: TGCAGTGCTAGTACCCCCGGGACAGGGCCCTACGAGCAGTACTTC. It translates to CSASTPGTGPYEQYF.

The chain carries TRBV3-1 (or the pseudogene TRBV3-2) and TRBJ1-2; TRBD1 matches 9 bases. The CDR3 is made up of 13 amino acids. In germline, CDR1 is LGHDT, CDR2 YNNKEL (reference sequence). The junction had 7 bases not matched to a gene; V was cut back by 7 bases and J by 7 bases. CDR3 DNA: TGTGCCAGCACCCGGGGACAGGGTGGTGGCTACACCTTC. Protein sequence: CASTRGQGGGYTF.

The rearrangement joins TRBV5-4 to TRBJ1-2; 7 nucleotides agree with TRBD1. The CDR3 runs 18 residues. The J segment lost 3 bases and the V segment lost 6 bases, leaving 20 bases of the junction unmatched. Germline CDR1 and CDR2: SGHNT and YYREEE (reference sequence). The CDR3 loop is CASTRGLIAMGEYYGYTF. CDR3 DNA: TGTGCCAGCACGAGGGGGCTAATTGCGATGGGGGAGTACTATGGCTACACCTTC.

The rearrangement joins TRBV25-1 to TRBJ1-4, with D perhaps TRBD1 (5 bases). CDR3 length equals 14 residues. The germline V gene encodes CDR1 MGHDK and CDR2 SYGVNS. Trimming shortened V by 6 bases and J by 7 bases, and 15 bases separated the two germline ends. The CDR3 region is CASSSRGESEKLFF. The CDR3 bases are TGTGCCAGCAGCAGCCGGGGGGAGAGTGAAAAACTGTTTTTT.

This clone was seen a few times. J is TRBJ2-5 and V is TRBV4-2, with unresolved D. V lost 0 bases and J 1 base, leaving 9 bases between the germline ends. The CDR3 totals 15 residues. Germline CDR1 and CDR2: LGHNA and YNFKEQ. CDR3 amino acids: CASSQDYGGQETQYF. CDR3 sequence (DNA): TGTGCCAGCAGCCAAGATTACGGCGGCCAAGAGACCCAGTACTTC.

V gene TRBV9 combines with J gene TRBJ2-3; possibly TRBD1 or TRBD2 for D (5 bases each). Germline V gene data show CDR1 as SGDLS and CDR2 as YYNGEE. The ends were cut back, 3 bases at V and 0 bases at J, with 11 bases in the middle. The CDR3 runs 15 residues. In DNA form, the CDR3 reads TGTGCCAGCAGCGCCAAAGGGACGAGCACAGATACGCAGTATTTT. Translated: CASSAKGTSTDTQYF. Drawing the rest from reference TRBV9 and TRBJ2-3, the complete variable domain is DSGVTQTPKHLITATGQRVTLRCSPRSGDLSVYWYQQSLDQGLQFLIQYYNGEERAKGNILERFSAQQFPDLHSELNLSSLELGDSALYFCASSAKGTSTDTQYFGPGTRLTVL.

A word on this clone: A junction boundary mismatches the germline segment, possibly from a read error. The V call is TRBV7-9, the J call TRBJ1-4, with 9 bases matching TRBD1. CDR3 size: 14 residues. The germline CDR1 and CDR2 sequences are SEHNR and FQNEAQ (reference sequence). In DNA form, the CDR3 reads TGTGCCAGCAGCCTAGCAGACAGGGGGGAAAAACTGTTTTTT. Translating gives CASSLADRGEKLFF.

The V call is TRBV11-2, the J call TRBJ2-7; TRBD2 aligns across 8 bases. V lost 7 bases, J lost 6 bases, and 5 bases stayed unmatched. The CDR3 covers 12 residues. Germline V lookup: CDR1 SGHAT, CDR2 FQNNGV. Here the CDR3 DNA reads TGTGCCAGCACCCCGGGGGGGTTCGAGCAGTACTTC. Its protein product is CASTPGGFEQYF.

The V call is TRBV6-5, the J call TRBJ2-1, with D possibly being TRBD2 (5 bases). The length of the CDR3 is 13 residues. Germline-derived CDR1 and CDR2 are MNHEY and SVGAGI. Trimming cost V 6 bases and J 6 bases, with 12 bases left between them. The CDR3 region has the DNA TGTGCCAGCAGGGCTACTAGTGTCAATGAGCAGTTCTTC. It is translated as CASRATSVNEQFF.

This rearrangement joins TRBV18 to TRBJ2-7, with a weak D call TRBD1 (5 bases). Trimming left V 1 base short and J 5 bases short, with 15 bases between. This CDR3 spans 15 amino acids. Germline assignment: CDR1 KGHSH and CDR2 LQKENI. CDR3 in DNA: TGTGCCAGCTCACCACGACATGGGGCCAGTGACGAGCAGTACTTC. It translates to CASSPRHGASDEQYF.

V and J are TRBV4-2 and TRBJ2-7; D is perhaps TRBD2 (5 bases). The CDR3 is 11 residues long. Looked up from germline, CDR1 is LGHNA and CDR2 is YNFKEQ. V lost 1 base and J 7 bases, leaving 5 bases between the germline ends. Written as DNA, the CDR3 is TGTGCCAGCAGCCAAGGGAGGGAGCAGTACTTC. Translation: CASSQGREQYF.

This chain uses TRBV9 with TRBJ2-7; 8 bases are a match to TRBD2. This CDR3 has 18 residues. Trimming at V came to 4 bases and at J to 6 bases, leaving 21 bases not matched to a gene. Germline assignment: CDR1 SGDLS and CDR2 YYNGEE. Here the CDR3 DNA reads TGTGCCAGCAGCCCCCGAGGTAGCGGGATCGGAAGTTTCGGCGAGCAGTACTTC. Protein sequence: CASSPRGSGIGSFGEQYF.

The chain carries TRBV24-1 and TRBJ1-4; D gene ambiguous. The CDR3 consists of 16 residues. The germline CDR1 and CDR2 sequences are KGHDR and SFDVKD. V was clipped by 1 base and J by 3 bases, with 11 bases between them. CDR3 protein: CATSDLTVRANEKLFF. CDR3 nucleotide sequence: TGTGCCACCAGTGATTTAACAGTTAGGGCTAATGAAAAACTGTTTTTT.

This chain links TRBV28 with TRBJ2-6; TRBD2 agrees at 9 bases. The germline V gene has CDR1 MDHEN and CDR2 SYDVKM. There are 17 residues in the CDR3. V shed 3 bases, J shed 1 base, and the junction held 4 bases outside the gene matches. CDR3 residues: CASSFLAGSSGANVLTF. Written as DNA, the CDR3 is TGTGCCAGCAGTTTTCTAGCGGGATCATCTGGGGCCAACGTCCTGACTTTC.

The chain carries TRBV21-1 and TRBJ1-6; no check of the table's D call, TRBD1, against the DNA was made. TRBV21-1 is tagged as a pseudogene. The CDR3 sequence is 17 residues long. In nucleotides, the CDR3 is TGTGCCAGCAGCTACGAGGGGACAGGGGGTAGTAATTCACCCCTCCACTTT. Its translation: CASSYEGTGGSNSPLHF.